The 20 T cell receptor beta chains in this list originate from one sample, sequenced in a study of T cell repertoires in cytomegalovirus infection. These receptors lack a known antigen. Each CDR3 protein is one row after TCRdb ran MiXCR on the reads. The data hold approximately 89,000 distinct CDR3 sequences, with 29% observed a single time. The sequencing used CD8+ T cells from cultured PBMCs, collected from culture after CMV antigen stimulation. Receptors originate from a human donor in good health (CMV status not recorded). Some clones in this sample may be carry-over from other donors' samples.

This clonotype was observed a few times. The chain combines TRBV7-2 with TRBJ2-1; TRBD2 might be the D (7 bases). Deletions cut 0 bases from V and 9 bases from J, with 15 bases between. The CDR3 is 15 amino acids. Germline values: CDR1 SGHTA, CDR2 FQGNSA. This CDR3 reads CASSLAGGASSEQFF. The CDR3, as DNA: TGTGCCAGCAGCTTAGCTGGGGGGGCCAGTTCTGAGCAGTTCTTC.

This clonotype was found many times. This sequence joins TRBV7-2 and TRBJ2-7, with D perhaps matching TRBD1 (5 bases). Trimming cost V 5 bases and J 4 bases, with 12 bases left between them. Germline-derived CDR1 and CDR2 are SGHTA and FQGNSA. There are 13 residues in the CDR3. The CDR3 nucleotides read TGTGCCAGCAGCGACGACAGAGCTTACGAGCAGTACTTC. Its translation: CASSDDRAYEQYF.

The chain recombines TRBV2 with TRBJ1-5; the D is unclear. This CDR3 is 14 amino acids long. Germline CDR1 is SNHLY and CDR2 is FYNNEI. V lost 6 bases and J lost 0, with 9 bases in between. The CDR3 here is CASREPFSNQPQHF. DNA of the CDR3: TGTGCCAGCAGGGAGCCCTTTAGCAATCAGCCCCAGCATTTT.

The genes are TRBV28 and TRBJ2-1; 8 nucleotides agree with TRBD2. The CDR3 has 14 residues. CDR1 is MDHEN and CDR2 is SYDVKM in the germline V gene. V shed 2 bases, J shed 8 bases, and the junction held 5 bases outside the gene matches. CDR3 in amino acids: CASSLVGGAYEQFF. The CDR3, as DNA: TGTGCCAGCAGTTTAGTCGGGGGGGCTTATGAGCAGTTCTTC.

V usage is TRBV6-6 and J usage is TRBJ1-5; 9 bases align to TRBD1. This CDR3 has 17 amino acids. Germline V gene lookup returns CDR1 MNHNY and CDR2 SVGAGI (reference sequence). Trimming removed 6 bases from V and 0 bases from J; junction bases left unmatched: 9. The CDR3 spells CASSLGTGSNSNQPQHF. The DNA of the CDR3 is TGTGCCAGCAGCCTCGGGACAGGGTCCAATAGCAATCAGCCCCAGCATTTT.

This rearrangement joins TRBV11-3 to TRBJ2-3; 8 positions agree with TRBD2. From germline, CDR1 is SGHNT and CDR2 YENEEA. CDR3 length: 15 amino acids. The junction had 12 bases not matched to a gene; V was cut back by 3 bases and J by 10 bases. Written as DNA, the CDR3 is TGTGCCAGCAGCTTTACGGGGGGGGCCCCTGGGGCGCAGTATTTT. Translation gives CASSFTGGAPGAQYF. Drawing the rest from reference TRBV11-3 and TRBJ2-3, the complete variable domain is EAGVVQSPRYKIIEKKQPVAFWCNPISGHNTLYWYLQNLGQGPELLIRYENEEAVDDSQLPKDRFSAERLKGVDSTLKIQPAELGDSAVYLCASSFTGGAPGAQYFGPGTRLTVL.

This chain links TRBV4-2 with TRBJ2-1; D might be TRBD1 (6 bases). Trimming took 1 base from V and 7 from J, leaving 8 bases between them. This CDR3 spans 13 amino acids. Germline loops: CDR1 LGHNA, CDR2 YNFKEQ. DNA for the CDR3: TGTGCCAGCAGCCAAGCGCAGGGGAATGAGCAGTTCTTC. Its translation is CASSQAQGNEQFF.

The gene calls are TRBV2 and TRBJ2-5; D is ambiguous. The CDR3 runs to 12 residues. V was pared by 9 bases and J by 0 bases, with 8 bases between. Germline CDR1 and CDR2: SNHLY and FYNNEI. CDR3 sequence (DNA): TGTGCCAGACACACAGACCAAGAGACCCAGTACTTC. Protein sequence: CARHTDQETQYF.

In this sample, this clonotype turned up a few times. The V gene is TRBV7-9, the J gene TRBJ1-1, with 7 bases aligning to TRBD1. CDR3 length equals 13 residues. V gave up 6 bases and J gave up 3 bases; unmatched junction bases: 4. Per the germline V gene, CDR1 is SEHNR and CDR2 is FQNEAQ (reference sequence). The CDR3 region has the DNA TGTGCCAGCAGACCAACAGGGGACACTGAAGCTTTCTTT. It specifies CASRPTGDTEAFF.

This clonotype was seen more than once but under ten times. DNA for the CDR3: TGTGCCAGCAGTCCCGGGCGGTGGGGGCGTGGAGACATTCAGTACTTC. Its protein product is CASSPGRWGRGDIQYF. The chain combines TRBV27 with TRBJ2-4; D may be TRBD1 (6 bases). The CDR3 contains 16 residues. Trimming removed 5 bases at V and 8 bases at J, with 22 bases between. Germline assignment: CDR1 MNHEY and CDR2 SMNVEV (reference sequence).

This clonotype came up a few times. J is TRBJ2-3 and V is TRBV5-6; 9 bases fit TRBD2. This CDR3 region has 16 residues. With V trimmed by 0 bases and J by 2 bases, 4 bases remained unmatched. Germline V CDR1 and CDR2: SGHDT, YYEEEE. CDR3 sequence: CASSLARLADTDTQYF. CDR3 nucleotides: TGTGCCAGCAGCTTGGCAAGACTAGCGGACACAGATACGCAGTATTTT.

The chain recombines TRBV2 with TRBJ1-1, with no clear D. The ends were cut back, 10 bases at V and 6 bases at J, with 15 bases in the middle. Germline loops: CDR1 SNHLY, CDR2 FYNNEI. The CDR3 loop spans 12 amino acids. The CDR3 coding sequence is TGTGCCAACCGGTGGGAGAGCGCTGAAGCTTTCTTT. Amino acids: CANRWESAEAFF.

The V and J genes are TRBV4-1 and TRBJ2-7; D is possibly TRBD1 or TRBD2 (5 bases each). V lost 0 bases and J lost 2, with 17 bases in between. The germline gives CDR1 MGHRA, CDR2 YSYEKL. CDR3 length: 17 amino acids. CDR3 in amino acids: CASSQEDEGRGAYEQYF. Written as DNA, the CDR3 is TGCGCCAGCAGCCAAGAGGATGAGGGACGGGGAGCCTACGAGCAGTACTTC.

In this sample, this clonotype turned up a few times. Here the CDR3 reads CASSPDGGPYEQYF. The CDR3 region has the DNA TGTGCCAGCAGCCCCGACGGAGGGCCCTACGAGCAGTACTTC. The V gene is TRBV7-6, the J gene TRBJ2-7, with TRBD2 as a possible D gene (6 bases). Germline CDR1 is SGHVS and CDR2 is FNYEAQ. The CDR3 is 14 amino acids. V lost 5 bases and J 2 bases, leaving 13 bases between the germline ends.

This clonotype appeared a few times. This sequence joins TRBV12-3 or TRBV12-4 and TRBJ1-1; 7 bases agree with TRBD1. The V and J ends lost 6 bases and 5 bases, in that order; junction bases with no gene match: 9. The CDR3 loop spans 14 amino acids. The CDR3 sequence is CASSPQHRGTEAFF. CDR3 nucleotides: TGTGCCAGCAGCCCCCAACACAGGGGTACTGAAGCTTTCTTT.

The chain has TRBV4-1 and TRBJ1-1; D perhaps matches TRBD1 (5 bases). Deletions cut 2 bases from V and 6 bases from J, with 16 bases between. The CDR3 loop spans 15 amino acids. The germline CDR1 and CDR2 sequences are MGHRA and YSYEKL. CDR3 bases: TGCGCCAGCAGCCAACTCTTGGGGGAGAGGGCTGAAGCTTTCTTT. Its translation is CASSQLLGERAEAFF.

This clonotype came up many times. This chain connects TRBV6-5 to TRBJ2-1; TRBD2 aligns across 7 bases. V shed 2 bases, J shed 5 bases, and the junction held 3 bases outside the gene matches. Germline values: CDR1 MNHEY, CDR2 SVGAGI. The CDR3 runs 14 residues. In DNA form, the CDR3 reads TGTGCCAGCAGTTACGCGGGGGATGACAATGAGCAGTTCTTC. Its protein is CASSYAGDDNEQFF.

The chain links TRBV11-2 to TRBJ2-1, with a possible D match to TRBD2 (5 bases). Germline loops: CDR1 SGHAT, CDR2 FQNNGV. Trimming pared 1 base from V and 3 bases from J, leaving 16 bases between. This CDR3 is built from 17 residues. The chain's CDR3 is CASSLVIERAGYNEQFF. The CDR3 nucleotides read TGTGCCAGCAGCTTAGTTATCGAGAGGGCCGGCTACAATGAGCAGTTCTTC.

This clonotype showed up just a few times. This chain uses TRBV6-1 with TRBJ2-1; TRBD2 is a possible D gene (5 bases). CDR1 is MNHNS, CDR2 SASEGT, per germline. CDR3 length equals 15 residues. Trimming pared 4 bases from V and 4 bases from J, leaving 14 bases between. CDR3 nucleotide sequence: TGTGCCAGCAGTGCCCAATCCGGGATATACAATGAGCAGTTCTTC. It yields the protein CASSAQSGIYNEQFF.

J is TRBJ2-7 and V is TRBV27, with D perhaps TRBD1 (6 bases). CDR1 and CDR2 (germline): MNHEY, SMNVEV (reference sequence). The ends were cut back, 5 bases at V and 2 bases at J, with 16 bases in the middle. The CDR3 has 15 residues. CDR3: CASSPRGRDTYEQYF. The CDR3 DNA reads TGTGCCAGCAGTCCCCGGGGCAGGGACACCTACGAGCAGTACTTC.